The sequence of this T cell receptor (beta chain) was determined in a study of CD8 T cells in ankylosing spondylitis. General study results and limits: Disease-linked clones reportedly concentrated significantly in matched ankylosing spondylitis synovial fluid. What appeared characteristic of ankylosing spondylitis blood was a TCR beta motif of eight highly homologous variants. Before this, some motif variants had been reported in reactive arthritis synovial fluid and blood.

One entry per CDR3 protein results from TCRdb running MiXCR on the 5' RACE reads. The table shows roughly 220,000 distinct CDR3 sequences, with about 10% occurring only once. Concerning this clonotype itself: Antigen specificity is unknown.

Germline V gene data show CDR1 as SGHTA and CDR2 as FQGNSA. There are 13 residues in the CDR3. The V end lost 5 bases, the J end lost 4 bases, and 11 bases lay between the germline ends. The sequence was obtained from a male donor with ankylosing spondylitis or in good health (not recorded which). The rearrangement uses TRBV7-2 and TRBJ1-1; D ambiguous. The specimen was blood, either unsorted or a sorted T cell fraction (not recorded which). The CDR3 spells CASSRGEGTEAFF. DNA of the CDR3: TGTGCCAGCAGCCGAGGCGAGGGCACTGAAGCTTTCTTT.